A selection of T cell receptor beta chains follows, all from one sample in a study of OX40 agonist ivuxolimab in advanced cancers. This table comes from immunoSEQ multiplex PCR, and its TCRdb copy is limited to in-frame clones, with some not included. This sample yields tens of thousands of clones, of which roughly nine tenths are seen a single time; about 1% belongs to the top ten. The sample consisted of CD4+ or CD8+ T cells sorted from blood, taken in a trial of the OX40 agonist ivuxolimab. These receptors all come from an adult with an advanced solid tumor such as melanoma, head and neck, liver or kidney cancer. The CDR3 runs from the conserved cysteine through the conserved F or W. The order of the fields is clone size, V gene, D gene, J gene, CDR3 protein, CDR3 DNA. D genes are given only for firm matches. Size tells how often a clone was seen (once, few, many) or the class of an expanded clone, and some rows leave it out.

clone_size: .
v_call: TRBV25-1
d_call: TRBD1
j_call: TRBJ1-1
cdr3_aa: CASSEGLSRGHTEAFF
cdr3_nt: TGTGCCAGCAGTGAAGGTCTTAGCAGGGGGCATACTGAAGCTTTCTTT

clone_size: .
v_call: TRBV5-1
d_call: TRBD2
j_call: TRBJ2-2
cdr3_aa: CASSLVGLAGPAGTGELFF
cdr3_nt: TGCGCCAGCAGCTTGGTTGGACTAGCGGGGCCCGCGGGCACCGGGGAGCTGTTTTTT

clone_size: medium-sized
v_call: TRBV29-1
d_call: .
j_call: TRBJ2-7
cdr3_aa: CSVVWGPYEQYF
cdr3_nt: TGCAGCGTTGTTTGGGGCCCCTACGAGCAGTACTTC

clone_size: .
v_call: TRBV7-3
d_call: TRBD2
j_call: TRBJ2-1
cdr3_aa: CASSESLAGVGNEQFF
cdr3_nt: TGTGCCAGCAGCGAAAGCCTAGCGGGAGTCGGTAATGAGCAGTTCTTC

clone_size: .
v_call: TRBV28
d_call: .
j_call: TRBJ2-7
cdr3_aa: CASRTSLGSRDFSYEQYF
cdr3_nt: TGTGCCAGCAGGACCTCTTTGGGGAGCCGGGACTTCTCCTACGAGCAGTACTTC

clone_size: .
v_call: TRBV5-6
d_call: .
j_call: TRBJ2-2
cdr3_aa: CASSLGFRNAAGELFF
cdr3_nt: TGTGCCAGCAGCTTGGGCTTCCGCAATGCAGCCGGGGAGCTGTTTTTT

clone_size: .
v_call: TRBV6-1
d_call: TRBD1
j_call: TRBJ2-3
cdr3_aa: CASSEGDRVKSDTQYF
cdr3_nt: TGTGCCAGCAGTGAAGGTGACAGGGTCAAGTCAGATACGCAGTATTTT

clone_size: .
v_call: TRBV7-2
d_call: .
j_call: TRBJ1-3
cdr3_aa: CASDKPDGYSGNTIYF
cdr3_nt: TGTGCCAGTGATAAACCTGACGGTTACTCTGGAAACACCATATATTTT

clone_size: few
v_call: TRBV4-2
d_call: .
j_call: TRBJ2-2
cdr3_aa: CAVGDQNTGELFF
cdr3_nt: TGTGCCGTGGGGGACCAGAACACCGGGGAGCTGTTTTTT

clone_size: .
v_call: TRBV7-3
d_call: TRBD2
j_call: TRBJ2-1
cdr3_aa: CASSFQRGSRQFF
cdr3_nt: TGTGCCAGCAGCTTTCAGCGGGGGAGTAGACAGTTCTTC

clone_size: .
v_call: TRBV28
d_call: .
j_call: TRBJ2-7
cdr3_aa: CASRPRQLSYEQYF
cdr3_nt: TGTGCCAGCAGGCCGCGCCAGTTATCCTACGAGCAGTACTTC

clone_size: .
v_call: TRBV28
d_call: .
j_call: TRBJ1-4
cdr3_aa: CASSFPGTNEKLFF
cdr3_nt: TGTGCCAGCAGTTTCCCAGGGACTAATGAAAAACTGTTTTTT